Each of the 14 T cell receptor beta chains below was sequenced from the same sample in a study of memory B cells and T cells in multiple sclerosis. Their cognate antigens are unknown. Stimulus-free culture yielded autoproliferating CFSE-dim and non-proliferating CFSE-high T cells, each sequenced separately. Pooled replicate wells came from approximately 5x10^7 CFSE-labeled PBMCs cultured less than 8 days without stimulus. Using immunoSEQ multiplex PCR, the repertoire was profiled, and TCRdb retains in-frame clones only, with some absent. The table records 290 or so clones, about 88% of them present only once. Sequencing was done on a sample of PBMCs from blood kept in culture. These receptors came from a human donor with multiple sclerosis.

The rearrangement joins TRBV7-9 to TRBJ1-1; D gene unclear. The CDR3 extends over 14 amino acids. Germline values: CDR1 SEHNR, CDR2 FQNEAQ (reference sequence). V lost 5 bases, J lost 1 base, and 11 bases lay in between. The CDR3 DNA sequence: TGTGCCAGCAGCGTCTCTTATCGGAACACTGAAGCTTTCTTT. Protein sequence: CASSVSYRNTEAFF.

The V gene is TRBV5-6, the J gene TRBJ1-1; D might be TRBD1 (5 bases). The germline V gene has CDR1 SGHDT and CDR2 YYEEEE. Deletions cut 1 base from V and 8 bases from J, with 18 bases between. CDR3 length: 15 residues. The CDR3 sequence: CASSLFDRLRTEAFF. CDR3 DNA: TGTGCCAGCAGCTTGTTCGACAGACTTCGGACGGAAGCTTTCTTT.

The V gene is TRBV4-3, the J gene TRBJ2-3; perhaps TRBD1 as D (7 bases). Looked up from germline, CDR1 is LGHNA and CDR2 is YSLEER. CDR3 size: 15 residues. V lost 0 bases to trimming and J lost 5 bases, with 12 bases between them. The CDR3, as DNA: TGCGCCAGCAGCCAAGAGGACAGGCGGGGAGATACGCAGTATTTT. Translating it yields CASSQEDRRGDTQYF.

The J gene is TRBJ2-7, the V gene TRBV7-9; the match to TRBD1 covers 9 bases. This CDR3 region has 14 residues. With V trimmed by 5 bases and J by 7 bases, 9 bases remained unmatched. Looked up from germline, CDR1 is SEHNR and CDR2 is FQNEAQ (reference sequence). DNA for the CDR3: TGTGCCAGCAGCCCCCGGGACAGGGTAGGGGAGCAGTACTTC. It encodes CASSPRDRVGEQYF.

The rearrangement links TRBV4-1 to TRBJ1-5, with 9 nucleotides matching TRBD1. J was trimmed by 7 bases and V by 4 bases; bases with no gene match: 8. Germline V gives CDR1 MGHRA, CDR2 YSYEKL. The CDR3 is made up of 15 amino acids. CDR3 protein: CASSRGQGKGQPQHF. CDR3 in DNA: TGCGCCAGCAGCCGGGGACAGGGCAAGGGACAGCCCCAGCATTTT.

The chain joins TRBV9 to TRBJ1-2; D call uncertain. CDR1 is SGDLS and CDR2 is YYNGEE in the germline V gene. The CDR3 totals 12 residues. Trimming removed 2 bases at V and 8 bases at J, with 10 bases between. The CDR3 loop is CASSVGSFGYTF. In DNA, the CDR3 is TGTGCCAGCAGCGTCGGGTCCTTCGGCTACACCTTC.

The V call is TRBV5-6, the J call TRBJ2-1, with a possible D match to TRBD2 (6 bases). Germline V gene sequence: CDR1 SGHDT, CDR2 YYEEEE. V was cut by 0 bases and J by 10 bases, with 11 bases left in between. The CDR3 runs to 13 residues. DNA for the CDR3: TGTGCCAGCAGCTTGGATCCCGGAGGGGAGCAGTTCTTC. As protein: CASSLDPGGEQFF.

This sequence joins TRBV13 and TRBJ2-7; TRBD2 aligns across 9 bases. The CDR3 extends over 16 amino acids. Germline CDR1 is PRHDT and CDR2 is FYEKMQ (reference sequence). Trimming cost V 5 bases and J 0 bases; bases outside gene matches: 8. CDR3 sequence (DNA): TGTGCCAGCAGCCCGCGGGGGGGGTCCCTCTCCTACGAGCAGTACTTC. Translating gives CASSPRGGSLSYEQYF.

V is TRBV15 and J is TRBJ2-2, with a weak D call TRBD2 (5 bases). The CDR3 is made up of 15 amino acids. Germline V lookup: CDR1 LNHNV, CDR2 YYDKDF (reference sequence). V was shortened by 0 bases and J by 9 bases, with 14 bases between the two germline ends. The CDR3 DNA follows: TGTGCCACCAGCAGAGATCTTACGGCGGGTAGGGAGCTGTTTTTT. Its translation is CATSRDLTAGRELFF.

V usage is TRBV16 and J usage is TRBJ1-3; TRBD1 aligns across 9 bases. Germline V gives CDR1 KGHSY, CDR2 FQNENV. There are 17 residues in the CDR3. Germline trimming cut 3 bases from V and 4 bases from J; bases unmatched to any gene: 10. The CDR3 sequence: CASSQVPGQGTGNTIYF. The CDR3 coding sequence is TGTGCCAGCAGCCAGGTTCCAGGACAGGGGACCGGAAACACCATATATTTT.

The chain couples TRBV4-3 to TRBJ1-2; TRBD1 matches at 12 bases. From germline, CDR1 is LGHNA and CDR2 YSLEER. V lost 0 bases to trimming and J lost 5 bases; unmatched junction nucleotides: 22. This CDR3 has 22 residues. The CDR3 DNA sequence: TGCGCCAGCAGCCAAGATAAGGGGAGGGGACAGGGGGCTCCTGCCACCTTTTATGGCTACACCTTC. Translation gives CASSQDKGRGQGAPATFYGYTF.

The chain links TRBV2 to TRBJ2-4; 12 bases match TRBD2. This CDR3 region has 19 residues. The germline gives CDR1 SNHLY, CDR2 FYNNEI. J lost 0 bases, V lost 6 bases, and 12 bases had no gene match. The CDR3 region has the DNA TGTGCCAGCAGCGGCAGACTAGCGGGGGCCCTTATAGCCAAAAACATTCAGTACTTC. Protein sequence: CASSGRLAGALIAKNIQYF.

The chain joins TRBV4-1 to TRBJ1-2; 8 nucleotides align to TRBD1. Looked up from germline, CDR1 is MGHRA and CDR2 is YSYEKL. The CDR3 contains 15 residues. The ends lost 3 bases at V and 8 bases at J; junction bases unmatched: 11. CDR3 bases: TGCGCCAGCAGCCAGACCCCAGGGGGCGGGAGAGGCTACACCTTC. Its protein product is CASSQTPGGGRGYTF.

The V and J genes are TRBV5-8 and TRBJ1-5; the D gene is possibly TRBD1 (6 bases). Trimming pared 0 bases from V and 3 bases from J, leaving 7 bases between. The CDR3 is 14 residues long. Germline V gene data show CDR1 as SGHTS and CDR2 as YDEGEE. The CDR3 region is CASSLGTVNQPQHF. The CDR3 DNA is TGTGCCAGCAGCTTGGGGACAGTCAATCAGCCCCAGCATTTT.